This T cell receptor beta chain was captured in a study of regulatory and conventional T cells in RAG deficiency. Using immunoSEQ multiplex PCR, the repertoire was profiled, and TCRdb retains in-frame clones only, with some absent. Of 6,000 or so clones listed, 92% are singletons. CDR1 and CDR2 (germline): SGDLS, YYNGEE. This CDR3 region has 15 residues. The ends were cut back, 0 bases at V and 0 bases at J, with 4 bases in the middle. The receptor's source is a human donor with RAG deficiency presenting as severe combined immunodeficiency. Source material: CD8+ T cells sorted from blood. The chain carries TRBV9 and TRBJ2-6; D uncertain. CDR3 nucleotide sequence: TGTGCCAGCAGCGTAGACAACTCTGGGGCCAACGTCCTGACTTTC. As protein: CASSVDNSGANVLTF.